The 17 T cell receptor beta chains given below trace back to one sample, sequenced in a study of blood T cell repertoires in COVID-19. TCRdb's copy holds only in-frame clones and misses some; the assay was immunoSEQ multiplex PCR. The sample lists 75,000 to 100,000 clones, around 86% occurring once. Sequencing was done on a sample of peripheral blood. Receptor source: a woman older than 75 with acute or convalescent COVID-19.

This sequence joins TRBV6-5 and TRBJ1-1; 7 bases are a match to TRBD1. Trimming removed 2 bases from V and 9 bases from J; junction bases left unmatched: 15. The germline gives CDR1 MNHEY, CDR2 SVGAGI. This CDR3 is 16 amino acids long. CDR3 DNA sequence: TGTGCCAGCAGTTACGGCGTCGGGTCACAGGGGAGTCAAGCTTTCTTT. Translated: CASSYGVGSQGSQAFF.

V gene TRBV18 combines with J gene TRBJ1-2; D is undetermined. Trimming took 6 bases from V and 0 from J, leaving 14 bases between them. Per the germline V gene, CDR1 is KGHSH and CDR2 is LQKENI. The CDR3 loop spans 15 amino acids. The CDR3 nucleotides are TGTGCCAGCTCGTCGCAGCGGGCGACTAACTATGGCTACACCTTC. It encodes CASSSQRATNYGYTF.

This clone was detected a few times. The V call is TRBV2, the J call TRBJ1-1; no reliable D call. V was shortened by 5 bases and J by 5 bases, with 12 bases between the two germline ends. From germline, CDR1 is SNHLY and CDR2 FYNNEI. This CDR3 has 13 residues. DNA for the CDR3: TGTGCCAGCAGTTCACGACAAGATACTGAAGCTTTCTTT. Protein product: CASSSRQDTEAFF.

The chain has TRBV18 and TRBJ1-5; perhaps TRBD1 as D (6 bases). Germline CDR1 reads KGHSH; CDR2 reads LQKENI. The CDR3 is 14 amino acids. V was trimmed by 4 bases and J by 5 bases, leaving 12 bases between them. This CDR3 is CASSRGRGDQPQHF. The CDR3 DNA reads as TGTGCCAGCTCACGGGGCAGGGGCGATCAGCCCCAGCATTTT.

This clone appeared a few times. One junction end disagrees with the germline gene, perhaps due to a read error. The CDR3 region is CASSALAGYNEQFF. Here the CDR3 DNA reads TGTGCTAGCAGCGCACTAGCGGGGTACAATGAGCAGTTCTTC. The rearrangement uses TRBV7-7 and TRBJ2-1; 10 nucleotides match TRBD2. This CDR3 contains 14 residues. Germline loops: CDR1 SSHAT, CDR2 FNYEAQ (reference sequence).

V is TRBV19 and J is TRBJ1-5; 7 nucleotides line up with TRBD1. Germline V gene lookup returns CDR1 LNHDA and CDR2 SQIVND (reference sequence). The V gene end was trimmed by 4 bases and the J gene end by 0 bases; junction bases not matched to a gene: 6. The CDR3 totals 16 residues. The CDR3 loop reads CASSTTTGNSNQPQHF. DNA for the CDR3: TGTGCCAGTAGTACCACGACAGGGAATAGCAATCAGCCCCAGCATTTT.

The CDR3 reads CASSPREVSYEQYF. CDR3 nucleotide sequence: TGTGCCAGCAGCCCCAGGGAAGTATCCTACGAGCAGTACTTC. V usage is TRBV11-2 and J usage is TRBJ2-7, with D perhaps TRBD1 (5 bases). Per the germline V gene, CDR1 is SGHAT and CDR2 is FQNNGV. This CDR3 is 14 amino acids long. V lost 5 bases and J lost 1, with 12 bases in between.

CDR3 in amino acids: CASSQDWGRTYEQYF. The CDR3 bases are TGCGCCAGCAGCCAAGATTGGGGCAGGACCTACGAGCAGTACTTC. J is TRBJ2-7 and V is TRBV4-1, with D tentatively TRBD1 (5 bases). The germline V and J ends were trimmed by 0 bases and 2 bases, with 11 bases remaining between them. The CDR3 has 15 amino acids. Germline V gene data show CDR1 as MGHRA and CDR2 as YSYEKL.

The rearrangement uses TRBV7-2 and TRBJ1-2; D gene uncertain. This CDR3 spans 14 amino acids. Germline CDR1 and CDR2: SGHTA and FQGNSA. Trimming cost V 2 bases and J 0 bases, with 7 bases left between them. The DNA for the CDR3 is TGTGCCAGCAGCTTACCCGGAGCTAACTATGGCTACACCTTC. Amino acid sequence: CASSLPGANYGYTF.

This rearrangement joins TRBV30 to TRBJ1-2; 7 bases map to TRBD1. The V segment lost 1 base and the J segment 2 bases; nucleotides outside the gene matches: 1. This CDR3 comprises 13 residues. Germline V lookup: CDR1 GTSNPN, CDR2 SVGIG (reference sequence). The chain's CDR3 is CAWSEGANYGYTF. In DNA, the CDR3 is TGTGCCTGGAGTGAGGGGGCGAACTATGGCTACACCTTC.

The chain has TRBV5-4 and TRBJ2-7, with 9 bases identical to TRBD1. This CDR3 spans 17 amino acids. V was clipped by 2 bases and J by 2 bases; unmatched bases: 11. CDR1 and CDR2 from the germline V gene are SGHNT and YYREEE (reference sequence). The CDR3 here is CASSFGGGTGNTYEQYF. DNA of the CDR3: TGTGCCAGCAGCTTTGGGGGGGGGACAGGGAATACCTACGAGCAGTACTTC. The full variable domain, completed using reference TRBV5-4 and TRBJ2-7, is ETGVTQSPTHLIKTRGQQVTLRCSSQSGHNTVSWYQQALGQGPQFIFQYYREEENGRGNFPPRFSGLQFPNYSSELNVNALELDDSALYLCASSFGGGTGNTYEQYFGPGTRLTVT.

The rearrangement joins TRBV29-1 to TRBJ1-2; D ambiguous. Trimming stripped 5 bases from V and 8 bases from J, with 18 bases between. Germline CDR1 SQVTM, CDR2 ANQGSEA. The CDR3 contains 13 residues. The CDR3 reads CSVRLSASVGYTF. The CDR3 DNA sequence: TGCAGCGTTAGACTGTCGGCCAGTGTGGGCTACACCTTC.

The V and J genes are TRBV11-2 and TRBJ2-1; 10 bases map to TRBD2. CDR1 and CDR2 from the germline V gene are SGHAT and FQNNGV. This CDR3 is 18 amino acids long. The V segment lost 1 base and the J segment 1 base; nucleotides outside the gene matches: 7. The CDR3 region is CASSLALAGEISYNEQFF. For the CDR3, the DNA is TGTGCCAGCAGCTTAGCGCTAGCGGGAGAGATTTCCTACAATGAGCAGTTCTTC. The variable domain in full, with the rest retrieved from reference TRBV11-2 and TRBJ2-1, is EAGVAQSPRYKIIEKRQSVAFWCNPISGHATLYWYQQILGQGPKLLIQFQNNGVVDDSQLPKDRFSAERLKGVDSTLKIQPAKLEDSAVYLCASSLALAGEISYNEQFFGPGTRLTVL.

The CDR3 DNA follows: TGTGCCAGCAGTTTTGCGTCGAACACTGAAGCTTTCTTT. Its translation: CASSFASNTEAFF. The chain uses TRBV6-2 or TRBV6-3 and TRBJ1-1; D not resolved. The V end was cut by 4 bases, the J end by 1 base, with 7 bases between. The V gene's germline CDR1 is MNHEY and CDR2 SVGEGT. This CDR3 has 13 amino acids.

This chain links TRBV19 with TRBJ1-4, with 7 bases matching TRBD1. The CDR3 runs to 14 residues. After removal of 7 bases from V and 3 bases from J, the junction contained 5 bases not matched to a gene. Germline V gives CDR1 LNHDA, CDR2 SQIVND (reference sequence). The CDR3 loop is CASNWGQPNEKLFF. CDR3 bases: TGTGCCAGTAATTGGGGACAGCCTAATGAAAAACTGTTTTTT.

This clone was found a few times. V usage is TRBV7-3 and J usage is TRBJ2-1; 7 nucleotides line up with TRBD1. This CDR3 is 14 amino acids long. V lost 0 bases, J lost 5 bases, and 1 base stayed unmatched. Germline CDR1 SGHTA, CDR2 FQGTGA. CDR3 DNA sequence: TGTGCCAGCAGCTTAACGGACAGGAACAATGAGCAGTTCTTC. Translation: CASSLTDRNNEQFF.

The chain has TRBV5-6 and TRBJ1-1, with unresolved D. Trimming shortened V by 2 bases and J by 8 bases, and 7 bases separated the two germline ends. This CDR3 has 11 amino acids. Germline V CDR1 and CDR2: SGHDT, YYEEEE. The CDR3 protein is CASSFLTEAFF. The CDR3 nucleotides read TGTGCCAGCAGCTTCTTGACAGAAGCTTTCTTT.